This TCR beta chain comes out of a study of shared T cell receptors in the human thymus. Here immunoSEQ multiplex PCR was the method, and the copy in TCRdb shows in-frame clones only, minus some. The repertoire holds roughly 660,000 clones, with 88% as singletons. This same sample was also taken into another study, of human thymus T cells. That report adds: Healthy Finnish infants undergoing corrective surgery for congenital heart defects were the donors.

Sequenced: thymocytes. The sequence came from a boy younger than two with a congenital heart defect.

This CDR3 reads CASSPPQVYEQYF. The CDR3 coding sequence is TGTGCCAGCAGCCCCCCCCAGGTATACGAGCAGTACTTC. The gene calls are TRBV7-9 and TRBJ2-7; D gene unclear. Germline CDR1 reads SEHNR; CDR2 reads FQNEAQ (reference sequence). The CDR3 sequence is 13 residues long. Trimming cost V 5 bases and J 4 bases, with 12 bases left between them.